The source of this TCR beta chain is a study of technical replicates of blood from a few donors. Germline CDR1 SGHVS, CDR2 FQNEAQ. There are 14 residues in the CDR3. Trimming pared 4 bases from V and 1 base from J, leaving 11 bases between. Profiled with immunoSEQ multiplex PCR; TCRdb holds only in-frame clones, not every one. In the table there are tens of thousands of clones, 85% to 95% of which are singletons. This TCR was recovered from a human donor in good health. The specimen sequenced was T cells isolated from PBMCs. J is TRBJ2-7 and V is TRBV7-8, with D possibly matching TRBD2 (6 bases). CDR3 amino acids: CASSSGTRSYEQYF. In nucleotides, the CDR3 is TGTGCCAGCAGCTCCGGGACTCGGTCCTACGAGCAGTACTTC.